This TCR beta chain derives from a study of blood T cell repertoires in COVID-19. This clone was recorded a few times. Profiling relied on immunoSEQ multiplex PCR, and the TCRdb table lists in-frame clones only, not all of them. This table has 250,000 or so clones, roughly 84% appearing once. The CDR3 has 16 residues. Trimming removed 0 bases from V and 3 bases from J, with 14 bases in between. Germline-derived CDR1 and CDR2 are SGHNT and YYREEE (reference sequence). The source material was peripheral blood. V and J are TRBV5-4 and TRBJ2-3; D possibly corresponds to TRBD2 (6 bases). This TCR was sampled from a woman in her thirties or forties who had recovered from COVID-19. The CDR3 region is CASSLVSGVVTDTQYF. CDR3 nucleotide sequence: TGTGCCAGCAGCTTGGTGTCGGGGGTTGTAACAGATACGCAGTATTTT.